This T cell receptor beta chain was captured in a study of cytomegalovirus exposure and HLA in healthy donors. Notes on the study in general: Both high specificity and high sensitivity reportedly marked the classifier's diagnosis of cytomegalovirus status. Analyses of presence/absence relied on an assumption of roughly uniform sequencing depth across donors.

Of note for this clone: Antigen specificity is unknown.

PCR employed 60 Vbeta and 13 Jbeta primers. TCRdb's table, derived via immunoSEQ multiplex PCR, lists solely in-frame clones and lacks some. Of about 200,000 clones listed, roughly 12% are singletons. CDR3 length: 14 amino acids. Germline V gene lookup returns CDR1 SGHDN and CDR2 FVKESK. V was cut by 1 base and J by 9 bases, with 15 bases left in between. This TCR was recovered from a man aged 45-60 years in good health and CMV-seropositive. The chain couples TRBV14 to TRBJ1-2; D may be TRBD1 (6 bases). Sequences were obtained from PBMCs. CDR3 coding DNA: TGTGCCAGCAGCCAAGGAAGACAGGCCGTTCGCTACACCTTC. Translation: CASSQGRQAVRYTF.